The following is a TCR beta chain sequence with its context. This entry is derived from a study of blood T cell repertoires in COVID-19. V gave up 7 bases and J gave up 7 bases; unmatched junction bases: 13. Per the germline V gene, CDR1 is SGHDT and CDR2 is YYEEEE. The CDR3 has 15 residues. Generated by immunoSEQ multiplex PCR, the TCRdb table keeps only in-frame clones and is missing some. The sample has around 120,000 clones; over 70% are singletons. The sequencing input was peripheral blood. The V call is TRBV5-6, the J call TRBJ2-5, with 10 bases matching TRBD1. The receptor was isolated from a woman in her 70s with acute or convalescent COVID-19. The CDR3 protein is CASQWGTGVRGTQYF. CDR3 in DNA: TGTGCCAGCCAGTGGGGGACAGGGGTCCGGGGGACCCAGTACTTC. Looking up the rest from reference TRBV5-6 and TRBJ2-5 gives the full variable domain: DAGVTQSPTHLIKTRGQQVTLRCSPKSGHDTVSWYQQALGQGPQFIFQYYEEEERQRGNFPDRFSGHQFPNYSSELNVNALLLGDSALYLCASQWGTGVRGTQYFGPGTRLLVL.